A single sample is the source of the 6 T cell receptor beta chains below, sequenced in a study of T cell responses to AZD1222 COVID-19 vaccine. The assay was immunoSEQ multiplex PCR, and TCRdb's table has in-frame clones only and misses some. The data contain 160,000 or so clones, roughly nine tenths of them singletons. The material was peripheral blood, obtained on day 0 of AZD1222 vaccination. The receptors derive from an adult in good health.

This clone was recorded only once. The V call is TRBV20-1, the J call TRBJ2-1; 7 nucleotides line up with TRBD2. V lost 3 bases and J lost 1; bases outside the gene matches: 9. CDR1 and CDR2 from the germline V gene are DFQATT and SNEGSKA (reference sequence). The CDR3 totals 16 residues. CDR3 coding DNA: TGCAGTGCTAGTCAGAGCGGGGTGCTTTCCTACAATGAGCAGTTCTTC. It specifies CSASQSGVLSYNEQFF.

This clone was picked up one time. The chain links TRBV27 to TRBJ2-3, with D uncertain. Trimming took off 3 bases at V and 2 bases at J, with 6 bases between the two ends. Germline V gene sequence: CDR1 MNHEY, CDR2 SMNVEV (reference sequence). The CDR3 consists of 13 residues. CDR3 nucleotide sequence: TGTGCCAGCAGTTTCCGATTCACAGATACGCAGTATTTT. Translation gives CASSFRFTDTQYF.

The genes are TRBV5-1 and TRBJ2-7, with 12 bases matching TRBD2. CDR3 length: 15 amino acids. Trimming at V came to 6 bases and at J to 7 bases, leaving 11 bases not matched to a gene. CDR1 and CDR2 from the germline V gene are SGHRS and YFSETQ. The CDR3 nucleotides read TGCGCCAGCACCCTAGCGGGAGGGCTATCTCAAGAGCAGTACTTC. Translation: CASTLAGGLSQEQYF.

The CDR3 DNA is TGTGCCAGCAGCTTAAACAGCGGGCGGGGCACAGATACGCAGTATTTT. This translates into CASSLNSGRGTDTQYF. The chain has TRBV7-2 and TRBJ2-3; D is perhaps TRBD2 (6 bases). In germline, CDR1 is SGHTA, CDR2 FQGNSA. This CDR3 contains 16 residues. V lost 2 bases to trimming and J lost 1 base, with 13 bases between them.

The V and J genes are TRBV7-6 and TRBJ2-1; 8 bases match TRBD2. V was clipped by 8 bases and J by 3 bases; unmatched bases: 9. CDR1 and CDR2 (germline): SGHVS, FNYEAQ. The CDR3 loop spans 15 amino acids. CDR3: CASSPSGGGYNEQFF. DNA of the CDR3: TGTGCCAGCTCCCCGTCCGGGGGGGGCTACAATGAGCAGTTCTTC.

V usage is TRBV5-4 and J usage is TRBJ2-1, with 8 bases that match TRBD1. The ends lost 5 bases at V and 3 bases at J; junction bases unmatched: 7. Germline CDR1 and CDR2: SGHNT and YYREEE (reference sequence). The CDR3 has 15 residues. DNA for the CDR3: TGTGCCAGCAGTAGCGACAGGGGCGGCTACAATGAGCAGTTCTTC. Translation gives CASSSDRGGYNEQFF.